The entry below describes one TCR beta chain. Its antigen is as yet unknown. This entry is derived from a study of T cell responses to AZD1222 COVID-19 vaccine. For the study at large: Both about-4-week and about-12-week second-dose recipients were combined.

Produced via immunoSEQ multiplex PCR; TCRdb's table is partial and in-frame only. The profile shows about 85,000 clones, roughly 90% of them singletons. Study-wide points: Most donors were white British and more were female, and clonal diversity was possibly underestimated. Recipients of two AZD1222 doses showed rising Spike-specific TCR breadth and depth.

The V and J ends lost 7 bases and 2 bases respectively, with 19 bases between them. Germline V gene sequence: CDR1 SNHLY, CDR2 FYNNEI. CDR3 length: 16 residues. This clonotype was obtained from an adult in good health. The sequencing here drew on peripheral blood, taken on day 0 of AZD1222 vaccination. This chain joins TRBV2 and TRBJ2-3; perhaps TRBD2 as D (5 bases). The CDR3 spells CASIASRTGITDTQYF. The CDR3 nucleotides are TGTGCCAGCATCGCTTCTAGGACGGGGATCACAGATACGCAGTATTTT.